The rows below give T cell receptor beta chains drawn from one sample of a study of blood T cell repertoires in COVID-19. The method was immunoSEQ multiplex PCR; TCRdb's version includes in-frame clones alone and lacks a portion of them. The sample records over 80,000 clones, around 87% being singletons. Source material: peripheral blood. These receptors all stem from a human donor in a cohort sampled during active COVID-19. CDR3s include the opening cysteine and the closing phenylalanine or tryptophan. D genes are given only for firm matches. Where a row states a size, it is once, few, many or the class of an expanded clone; other rows omit it.

v_call,j_call,d_call,clone_size,cdr3_aa,cdr3_nt
TRBV18,TRBJ2-7,.,once,CASSPDSYEQYF,TGTGCCAGCTCCCCGGACAGCTACGAGCAGTACTTC
TRBV6-1,TRBJ2-7,.,.,CASSEKGIQVAYEQYF,TGTGCCAGCAGTGAAAAGGGGATTCAGGTTGCCTACGAGCAGTACTTC
TRBV6-2/TRBV6-3,TRBJ2-3,.,.,CASSYADNTLDTDTQYF,TGTGCCAGCAGTTACGCCGACAATACCCTCGACACAGATACGCAGTATTTT
TRBV9,TRBJ2-7,.,.,CASSAGGSYEQYF,TGTGCCTCTTCCGCCGGGGGCTCCTACGAGCAGTACTTC
TRBV5-4,TRBJ1-1,TRBD1,.,CASSLGQGLQRTEAFF,TGTGCCAGCAGCTTAGGACAGGGGCTTCAAAGGACTGAAGCTTTCTTT
TRBV18,TRBJ2-1,TRBD2,.,CASSPPREGGNEQFF,TGTGCCAGCTCACCTCCGAGGGAGGGCGGAAATGAGCAGTTCTTC
TRBV18,TRBJ2-1,.,.,CASSPLEDNEQFF,TGTGCCAGCTCACCTTTGGAGGACAATGAGCAGTTCTTC
TRBV4-3,TRBJ2-2,.,.,CASSQNPRVAGELFF,TGCGCCAGCAGCCAGAACCCCAGGGTAGCCGGGGAGCTGTTTTTT
TRBV15,TRBJ1-4,.,.,CATSRDASGDREKLFF,TGTGCCACCAGCAGAGATGCGTCGGGGGACCGGGAAAAACTGTTTTTT
TRBV28,TRBJ1-2,.,few,CASSVGGQLNYGYTF,TGTGCCAGCAGTGTTGGTGGACAGCTTAACTATGGCTACACCTTC
TRBV4-1,TRBJ2-7,.,.,CASSQDLEEWAYEQYF,TGCGCCAGCAGCCAAGACCTTGAGGAGTGGGCCTACGAGCAGTACTTC
TRBV20-1,TRBJ2-7,.,.,CSASVPGYLFYEQYF,TGCAGTGCTAGTGTTCCGGGGTACCTATTCTACGAGCAGTACTTC
TRBV9,TRBJ2-5,.,.,CASSVDWYQETQYF,TGTGCCAGCAGCGTAGACTGGTACCAAGAGACCCAGTACTTC
TRBV9,TRBJ1-1,.,once,CASSETLTGNTEAFF,TGTGCCAGCAGCGAGACCCTGACAGGGAACACTGAAGCTTTCTTT
TRBV6-5,TRBJ1-5,TRBD1,.,CASSQGGSHQPQHF,TGTGCCAGCAGTCAGGGGGGCTCCCATCAGCCCCAGCATTTT
TRBV13,TRBJ2-3,.,.,CASSPLTGMGTDTQYF,TGTGCCAGCAGCCCCCTGACGGGGATGGGCACAGATACGCAGTATTTT
TRBV27,TRBJ1-5,TRBD1,.,CARSCGQGNQPQHF,TGTGCCAGATCCTGCGGACAGGGGAATCAGCCCCAGCATTTT
TRBV10-3,TRBJ2-1,TRBD2,.,CAISESTSGGIEQFF,TGTGCCATCAGTGAGTCGACTAGCGGTGGGATTGAGCAGTTCTTC
TRBV3-1/TRBV3-2,TRBJ2-2,TRBD2,.,CASTLRGGGNTGELFF,TGTGCCAGCACCTTAAGAGGCGGGGGGAACACCGGGGAGCTGTTTTTT
TRBV9,TRBJ2-7,TRBD2,.,CASSPRETSEYEQYF,TGTGCCAGCAGCCCCCGCGAGACTAGCGAGTACGAGCAGTACTTC
TRBV6-5,TRBJ2-7,TRBD1,.,CASSYSTGQVVYEQYF,TGTGCCAGCAGTTACTCGACGGGACAGGTTGTCTACGAGCAGTACTTC
TRBV7-2,TRBJ2-7,TRBD2,.,CASSPGLAGPAQYF,TGTGCCAGCAGCCCGGGACTAGCGGGGCCGGCGCAGTACTTC
TRBV24-1,TRBJ2-1,.,.,CATSDSRQLSYNEQFF,TGTGCCACCAGTGATTCGCGGCAGCTCTCCTACAATGAGCAGTTCTTC
TRBV11-2,TRBJ2-3,TRBD2,.,CASSPGTSGSTDTQYF,TGTGCCAGCAGCCCTGGGACTAGCGGTAGCACAGATACGCAGTATTTT
TRBV11-2,TRBJ2-7,.,.,CASTGGTEEQYF,TGTGCCAGCACCGGAGGGACGGAGGAGCAGTACTTC
TRBV2,TRBJ2-7,.,few,CASSGYQYEQYF,TGTGCCAGCAGTGGTTACCAGTACGAGCAGTACTTC
TRBV5-4,TRBJ1-4,.,.,CASSLDLNRPLLFF,TGTGCCAGCAGCTTGGATCTTAACAGGCCCTTACTGTTTTTT
TRBV2,TRBJ2-7,TRBD2,.,CASRTSGVYEQYF,TGTGCCAGCAGGACTAGCGGGGTCTACGAGCAGTACTTC
TRBV5-1,TRBJ1-2,TRBD1,few,CASSLYAGGYGDGYTF,TGCGCCAGCAGCTTGTACGCAGGGGGCTACGGCGATGGCTACACCTTC